This TCR beta chain was recorded in a study of blood T cell dynamics during melanoma immunotherapy. Regarding time point: week 3, after first cycle of checkpoint inhibitor. In germline, CDR1 is MDHEN, CDR2 SYDVKM. The CDR3 is 20 residues long. Trimming took 5 bases from V and 5 from J; bases not matched to a gene: 22. With regard to this clone: Its antigen is still unknown.

Study-level results: The most clonal sorted CD8+ subset, immune-effector cells, was closest to cell-free DNA CDR3 sequences.

The table came from immunoSEQ multiplex PCR; TCRdb's copy has only in-frame clones and leaves some out. The sample includes 15,000 to 20,000 clones, approximately 94% of them seen just once. The chain employs TRBV28 and TRBJ2-7; 12 positions agree with TRBD2. The input for sequencing was effector memory CD8+ T cells from blood, taken from a patient treated with checkpoint blockade. This TCR was sampled from a human donor with melanoma. CDR3 nucleotides: TGTGCCAGCAGTGACCACAGGGGGCTCGGACTAGCGGGACCTCTTGACGAGCAGTACTTC. It specifies CASSDHRGLGLAGPLDEQYF.